This T cell receptor (beta chain) was sequenced during a study of OX40 agonist ivuxolimab in advanced cancers. In the study overall: Ivuxolimab, which is an agonistic anti-OX40 (CD134) antibody, was administered to the patients.

This clone was observed once. Its antigen is not identified. Study results and limitations: Expanded clones were, on average, more numerous among CD8+ T cells than CD4+.

Libraries were prepared by immunoSEQ multiplex PCR; TCRdb keeps only in-frame clonotypes and omits some of them. The sample has some 86,000 clones, under 85% seen once; the top ten hold roughly 3.4%. Trimming removed 10 bases from V and 7 bases from J; junction bases left unmatched: 13. The CDR3 totals 14 residues. The germline V gene encodes CDR1 ENHRY and CDR2 SYGVKD. The chain combines TRBV10-3 with TRBJ2-4; 7 bases agree with TRBD2. Sequenced material: CD4+ or CD8+ T cells sorted from blood, taken in a trial of the OX40 agonist ivuxolimab. This clonotype was obtained from an adult with an advanced solid tumor such as melanoma, head and neck, liver or kidney cancer. The CDR3 loop is CATSPIGGGNIQYF. CDR3 nucleotides: TGTGCCACCTCCCCTATTGGGGGAGGGAACATTCAGTACTTC.